A single sample gave rise to the 15 T cell receptor beta chains below, sequenced in a study of molecular identifiers for immune sequencing clone quantification. Each CDR3 protein is one row after TCRdb ran MiXCR on the PCR reads. The table includes around 460,000 distinct CDR3 sequences, about 26% detected once. Sequencing input: naive CD8+ T cells from blood, with Jurkat cell RNA spiked in. The subset here: FACS-sorted CD8+CD4-CCR7+CD45RA+ naive T cells. The receptors here all came from a human donor in good health. Some libraries in this study had Jurkat cell RNA spiked in.

The rearrangement uses TRBV6-2 or TRBV6-3 and TRBJ1-1; D ambiguous. The germline V and J ends were trimmed by 0 bases and 7 bases, with 12 bases remaining between them. The CDR3 is made up of 14 amino acids. The germline V gene has CDR1 MNHEY and CDR2 SVGEGT. CDR3 amino acids: CASSYSRRAIEAFF. In DNA form, the CDR3 reads TGTGCCAGCAGTTACTCGCGTAGGGCCATTGAAGCTTTCTTT.

The table lists this clonotype with many counts. The chain links TRBV14 to TRBJ2-7, with D uncertain. CDR3 length: 14 amino acids. Trimming cost V 4 bases and J 3 bases, with 13 bases left between them. CDR1 is SGHDN, CDR2 FVKESK, per germline. DNA for the CDR3: TGTGCCAGCAGCCGGACGCCGATGAACTACGAGCAGTACTTC. Translation: CASSRTPMNYEQYF.

This chain connects TRBV5-1 to TRBJ2-7, with 10 bases lining up with TRBD1. The CDR3 is 14 amino acids. V trimming: 4 bases; J trimming: 7 bases; junction bases outside the gene matches: 8. CDR1 is SGHRS, CDR2 YFSETQ, per germline. The CDR3: CASSIGTGAWEQYF. The CDR3 region has the DNA TGCGCCAGCAGCATCGGGACAGGGGCTTGGGAGCAGTACTTC.

This clonotype was detected ten times or more. The chain has TRBV30 and TRBJ2-5; unclear D gene. The germline CDR1 and CDR2 sequences are GTSNPN and SVGIG (reference sequence). The ends were cut back, 1 base at V and 2 bases at J, with 5 bases in the middle. CDR3 length equals 12 residues. CDR3 in amino acids: CAWSEGQETQYF. DNA of the CDR3: TGTGCCTGGAGTGAAGGACAAGAGACCCAGTACTTC.

Regarding this clonotype: A much larger clone differs by one base, so this may be a read error. The J gene is TRBJ2-3, the V gene TRBV4-1; TRBD2 aligns across 13 bases. CDR3 size: 16 residues. Germline CDR1 reads MGHRA; CDR2 reads YSYEKL. CDR3: CVSSQPTSGGADTQYF. The CDR3 nucleotides read TGCGTCAGCAGCCAACCCACTAGCGGGGGGGCAGATACGCAGTATTTT.

Here the CDR3 DNA reads TGCAGTGCTAGGGAGGACGGAAACACCATATATTTT. Its translation: CSAREDGNTIYF. The V call is TRBV20-1, the J call TRBJ1-3, with D hard to call. The CDR3 contains 12 residues. In germline, CDR1 is DFQATT, CDR2 SNEGSKA (reference sequence). Deletions cut 3 bases from V and 4 bases from J, with 7 bases between.

The rearrangement uses TRBV5-6 and TRBJ2-7; possibly TRBD1 for D (6 bases). V was clipped by 6 bases and J by 3 bases, with 16 bases between them. Germline V gene lookup returns CDR1 SGHDT and CDR2 YYEEEE. This CDR3 spans 14 amino acids. The CDR3 loop is CASNFDRSRYEQYF. The CDR3 bases are TGTGCCAGCAACTTTGACAGGTCCCGCTACGAGCAGTACTTC.

This clonotype was observed a handful of times. The J gene is TRBJ2-7, the V gene TRBV6-1; D may be TRBD2 (6 bases). This CDR3 is built from 12 residues. Germline loops: CDR1 MNHNS, CDR2 SASEGT. The CDR3: CAVTGARVEQYF. CDR3 bases: TGTGCTGTCACGGGAGCCCGGGTCGAGCAGTACTTC.

This clonotype turned up a few times. The chain is built from TRBV2 and TRBJ1-5, with D possibly being TRBD1 (6 bases). The germline CDR1 and CDR2 sequences are SNHLY and FYNNEI. This CDR3 is 14 amino acids long. V lost 6 bases to trimming and J lost 6 bases, with 15 bases between them. The CDR3 DNA sequence: TGTGCCAGCAGGGACGCAGGGGCGGCTCAGCCCCAGCATTTT. Its translation: CASRDAGAAQPQHF.

This clonotype came up a few times. The rearrangement joins TRBV19 to TRBJ2-1; 9 positions match TRBD2. Germline V gene lookup returns CDR1 LNHDA and CDR2 SQIVND (reference sequence). The CDR3 runs to 15 residues. Trimming removed 3 bases from V and 6 bases from J; junction bases left unmatched: 6. The CDR3: CASSIGLAGINEQFF. The CDR3 coding sequence is TGTGCCAGTAGTATCGGCCTAGCGGGGATCAATGAGCAGTTCTTC.

This clonotype has ten or more counts. This rearrangement joins TRBV19 to TRBJ1-1, with D perhaps TRBD1 (6 bases). The CDR3 is 13 residues long. Germline V gene data show CDR1 as LNHDA and CDR2 as SQIVND (reference sequence). V lost 7 bases and J 0 bases, leaving 9 bases between the germline ends. CDR3 nucleotide sequence: TGTGCCAGTACCCAGGGGATGAACACTGAAGCTTTCTTT. Amino acids: CASTQGMNTEAFF.

In its sample, this clonotype was seen many times. The chain has TRBV6-5 and TRBJ2-1; TRBD1 matches at 7 bases. Germline CDR1 reads MNHEY; CDR2 reads SVGAGI. The CDR3 length is 14 residues. J gave up 6 bases and V 0 bases, and 2 bases lay outside the gene matches. CDR3 loop: CASSYSGQRNEQFF. Here the CDR3 DNA reads TGTGCCAGCAGTTACTCGGGACAGCGCAATGAGCAGTTCTTC.

This clonotype was recorded many times. The genes are TRBV6-6 and TRBJ1-5, with D possibly matching TRBD1 (5 bases). The ends were cut back, 4 bases at V and 1 base at J, with 11 bases in the middle. CDR1 MNHNY and CDR2 SVGAGI come from the germline V gene (reference sequence). The CDR3 is 15 residues long. CDR3 sequence: CASSSPGRSNQPQHF. CDR3 coding DNA: TGTGCCAGCAGTTCCCCGGGGCGAAGCAATCAGCCCCAGCATTTT.

Note on this clonotype: A much larger clone lies a single base off, so this may be a read error. The chain combines TRBV19 with TRBJ2-4, with a weak D call TRBD2 (5 bases). CDR3 size: 11 residues. Germline values: CDR1 LNHDA, CDR2 SQIVND (reference sequence). CDR3 DNA sequence: TGTTCCAGTACCCGGGGTGACATTCAGTACTTC. Encoded protein: CSSTRGDIQYF.

The rearrangement joins TRBV30 to TRBJ2-7; 7 nucleotides line up with TRBD1. V lost 2 bases, J lost 2 bases, and 3 bases stayed unmatched. CDR3 length: 13 amino acids. Germline V gene sequence: CDR1 GTSNPN, CDR2 SVGIG (reference sequence). Here the CDR3 DNA reads TGTGCCTGGAGTCCCGGGACAGCCTACGAGCAGTACTTC. The encoded protein is CAWSPGTAYEQYF.